Below are 30 T cell receptor beta chains sequenced from a single sample in a study of PD-1 blockade in classical Hodgkin lymphoma (dated by TCRdb to between 2020 and 2021). The library came from the immunoSEQ multiplex PCR assay. This is the immuneACCESS table as TCRdb keeps it, with only in-frame sequences that have V and J called. A part of the clones is gone; compared with another copy, unresolved V genes explain less than half, and the rest is unexplained. This sample comprises roughly 17,000 clones, around 82% of them detected only once. The top ten clonotypes cover 13% of the sample. Sample time point, as interpreted from the label and publication: cycle 4 day 1 (C4D1), after 6 weeks of nivolumab. Relapse after autologous stem cell transplantation had occurred in all trial patients, and cohorts A, B and C were distinguished by prior brentuximab vedotin exposure. Specimen: peripheral blood mononuclear cells (PBMCs), collected before the fourth cycle of nivolumab. These receptors came from a human donor with classical Hodgkin lymphoma.

V and J are TRBV6-5 and TRBJ1-4; 7 nucleotides agree with TRBD1. The CDR3 is 15 amino acids. The trim removed 7 bases at V and 3 bases at J, leaving 8 bases unmatched. Per the germline V gene, CDR1 is MNHEY and CDR2 is SVGAGI. Written as DNA, the CDR3 is TGTGCCAGCAAGAGGACAGGAGGATCTAATGAAAAACTGTTTTTT. It codes for CASKRTGGSNEKLFF.

V gene TRBV4-2 combines with J gene TRBJ1-2; D not resolved. The CDR3 contains 14 residues. Germline V gene sequence: CDR1 LGHNA, CDR2 YNFKEQ. Between the trimmed V and J ends, which lost 0 bases and 5 bases, there was a span of 10 bases. CDR3 residues: CASSQDRQPYGYTF. For the CDR3, the DNA is TGTGCCAGCAGCCAAGATAGGCAGCCTTATGGCTACACCTTC.

The gene calls are TRBV12-5 and TRBJ2-7; D not certain. Germline CDR1 and CDR2: LGHNT and FRNRAP. This CDR3 has 13 residues. V was clipped by 5 bases and J by 3 bases, with 11 bases between them. The CDR3 protein is CASGPTPSYEQYF. The CDR3 nucleotides are TGTGCTAGTGGTCCAACCCCTAGCTACGAGCAGTACTTC.

This chain joins TRBV5-6 and TRBJ2-3, with unresolved D. The CDR3 contains 15 residues. Germline loops: CDR1 SGHDT, CDR2 YYEEEE. V gave up 0 bases and J gave up 2 bases, with 10 bases separating them. The CDR3 reads CASSLAGGHTDTQYF. CDR3 DNA sequence: TGTGCCAGCAGCTTGGCCGGCGGTCACACAGATACGCAGTATTTT. The complete variable domain, with remaining parts taken from reference TRBV5-6 and TRBJ2-3, reads DAGVTQSPTHLIKTRGQQVTLRCSPKSGHDTVSWYQQALGQGPQFIFQYYEEEERQRGNFPDRFSGHQFPNYSSELNVNALLLGDSALYLCASSLAGGHTDTQYFGPGTRLTVL.

The chain has TRBV7-9 and TRBJ2-5; a weak D match, TRBD1 (6 bases). The CDR3 length is 15 residues. From germline, CDR1 is SEHNR and CDR2 FQNEAQ (reference sequence). V dropped 1 base and J dropped 5 bases, with 14 bases sitting between them. The CDR3 sequence is CASSLGGGNGETQYF. CDR3 nucleotides: TGTGCCAGCAGCTTAGGAGGGGGTAATGGGGAGACCCAGTACTTC.

The V gene is TRBV4-2, the J gene TRBJ1-1; TRBD1 matches at 7 bases. Germline CDR1 LGHNA, CDR2 YNFKEQ. V shed 0 bases and J 1 base; nucleotides not matched to a gene: 2. This CDR3 is built from 15 residues. This CDR3 reads CASSQEGTANTEAFF. DNA of the CDR3: TGTGCCAGCAGCCAAGAAGGGACAGCGAACACTGAAGCTTTCTTT.

The chain employs TRBV13 and TRBJ2-7; D is unclear. The CDR3 sequence is 11 residues long. In germline, CDR1 is PRHDT, CDR2 FYEKMQ (reference sequence). V was cut by 2 bases and J by 4 bases, with 3 bases left in between. The CDR3 protein is CASSLYYEQYF. In DNA, the CDR3 is TGTGCCAGCAGCTTATATTACGAGCAGTACTTC.

This clone was recorded once. V and J are TRBV5-1 and TRBJ1-4; no firm D call. Trimming removed 4 bases from V and 5 bases from J, with 15 bases in between. CDR1 and CDR2 from the germline V gene are SGHRS and YFSETQ. The CDR3 length is 15 residues. DNA for the CDR3: TGCGCCAGCAGCCCCCTTAGGAGCTTGAATGAAAAACTGTTTTTT. Translated, it gives CASSPLRSLNEKLFF.

V gene TRBV19 combines with J gene TRBJ1-5; 9 nucleotides line up with TRBD1. CDR1 and CDR2 from the germline V gene are LNHDA and SQIVND (reference sequence). The length of the CDR3 is 16 residues. The junction had 10 bases not matched to a gene; V was cut back by 3 bases and J by 7 bases. DNA of the CDR3: TGTGCCAGTAGTATTCACCGGGACAGGGAAGAGCAGCCCCAGCATTTT. It yields the protein CASSIHRDREEQPQHF.

The chain employs TRBV5-1 and TRBJ2-7, with TRBD1 matching 7 bases. With V trimmed by 1 base and J by 7 bases, 8 bases remained unmatched. The CDR3 runs 14 residues. CDR1 is SGHRS and CDR2 is YFSETQ in the germline V gene. Here the CDR3 DNA reads TGCGCCAGCAGCTTGACAGGGGACCGGGTAGAGCAGTACTTC. Its protein product is CASSLTGDRVEQYF.

This clone has a handful of counts. This rearrangement joins TRBV5-1 to TRBJ1-5; no firm D call. Germline V CDR1 and CDR2: SGHRS, YFSETQ. Deletions cut 0 bases from V and 4 bases from J, with 5 bases between. The CDR3 totals 13 residues. For the CDR3, the DNA is TGCGCCAGCAGCTTGGGGGAAAATCAGCCCCAGCATTTT. The encoded protein is CASSLGENQPQHF.

CDR3 sequence reads: CASSLTAVTGNSPLHF. The CDR3, as DNA: TGTGCCAGCAGCTTAACTGCTGTGACAGGGAATTCACCCCTCCACTTT. This sequence joins TRBV7-3 and TRBJ1-6, with 7 bases that match TRBD1. In germline, CDR1 is SGHTA, CDR2 FQGTGA. The CDR3 loop spans 16 amino acids. With V trimmed by 0 bases and J by 7 bases, 6 bases remained unmatched.

The rearrangement joins TRBV6-6 to TRBJ2-5, with D possibly being TRBD2 (7 bases). Germline CDR1 reads MNHNY; CDR2 reads SVGAGI (reference sequence). Trimming took off 8 bases at V and 2 bases at J, with 18 bases between the two ends. The CDR3 totals 15 residues. The CDR3 sequence: CASLGGGGGQETQYF. The CDR3 DNA follows: TGTGCCAGCTTGGGAGGGGGGGGCGGACAAGAGACCCAGTACTTC.

The chain carries TRBV7-8 and TRBJ1-1; no reliable D call. With 1 base removed from V and 0 bases from J, the gap between germline ends came to 6 bases. The CDR3 is 14 amino acids. Germline V lookup: CDR1 SGHVS, CDR2 FQNEAQ. In DNA form, the CDR3 reads TGTGCCAGCAGCTTAGTCCGGTTGAACACTGAAGCTTTCTTT. Translating it yields CASSLVRLNTEAFF.

The gene calls are TRBV6-5 and TRBJ2-1, with D unresolved. Germline loops: CDR1 MNHEY, CDR2 SVGAGI. This CDR3 is built from 15 residues. V lost 2 bases to trimming and J lost 4 bases, with 12 bases between them. The CDR3 loop reads CASSYDRGSYNEQFF. As DNA, the CDR3 is TGTGCCAGCAGTTACGACCGAGGCAGTTACAATGAGCAGTTCTTC.

The rearrangement joins TRBV6-6 to TRBJ2-3; D tentatively fits TRBD1 or TRBD2 (6 bases each). V was clipped by 5 bases and J by 2 bases, with 17 bases between them. There are 16 residues in the CDR3. Per the germline V gene, CDR1 is MNHNY and CDR2 is SVGAGI (reference sequence). The chain's CDR3 is CASSPRGGWDTDTQYF. DNA of the CDR3: TGTGCCAGCAGTCCTCGAGGGGGGTGGGACACAGATACGCAGTATTTT.

This clone was seen just once. The genes are TRBV5-5 and TRBJ2-3; D call uncertain. Germline V gene data show CDR1 as SGHKS and CDR2 as YYEKEE (reference sequence). This CDR3 comprises 16 residues. Trimming removed 5 bases from V and 3 bases from J, with 19 bases in between. CDR3 coding DNA: TGTGCCAGCAGACCGCCGGGCACGAAAAAAACAGATACGCAGTATTTT. The encoded protein is CASRPPGTKKTDTQYF.

J is TRBJ1-2 and V is TRBV7-8, with D unresolved. V was clipped by 4 bases and J by 1 base, with 13 bases between them. This CDR3 has 15 amino acids. Germline V gives CDR1 SGHVS, CDR2 FQNEAQ. The DNA of the CDR3 is TGTGCCAGCAGCTCTACCCTCGATCTTAACTATGGCTACACCTTC. Its translation is CASSSTLDLNYGYTF.

CDR3 protein: CASSLEGSSTDTQYF. The CDR3 nucleotides read TGCGCCAGCAGCTTGGAAGGGTCTAGCACAGATACGCAGTATTTT. This chain joins TRBV5-1 and TRBJ2-3; D gene uncertain. CDR3 length: 15 amino acids. V was trimmed by 0 bases and J by 0 bases, leaving 8 bases between them. Germline CDR1 and CDR2: SGHRS and YFSETQ.

The chain has TRBV10-3 and TRBJ2-3; the match to TRBD1 covers 9 bases. CDR1 is ENHRY, CDR2 SYGVKD, per germline. V dropped 8 bases and J dropped 6; count of bases not matched to a gene: 12. This CDR3 has 15 residues. Here the CDR3 reads CAIQLGTGIADTQYF. CDR3 nucleotide sequence: TGTGCCATCCAACTAGGGACAGGGATCGCGGATACGCAGTATTTT.

The chain couples TRBV29-1 to TRBJ1-1; D remains unclear. In germline, CDR1 is SQVTM, CDR2 ANQGSEA. This CDR3 spans 14 amino acids. V was clipped by 7 bases and J by 1 base, with 16 bases between them. The CDR3 DNA sequence: TGCAGCGCTAACACTGGGTCCACGAACACTGAAGCTTTCTTT. Its protein product is CSANTGSTNTEAFF.

The J gene is TRBJ2-7, the V gene TRBV5-1; D unresolved. This CDR3 has 12 residues. Germline values: CDR1 SGHRS, CDR2 YFSETQ. Trimming stripped 2 bases from V and 6 bases from J, with 9 bases between. This CDR3 is CASSFLGSEQYF. DNA of the CDR3: TGCGCCAGCAGCTTCTTGGGCAGCGAGCAGTACTTC.

The chain carries TRBV5-1 and TRBJ2-5, with D maybe TRBD1 (5 bases). The CDR3 sequence is 15 residues long. V was cut by 0 bases and J by 3 bases, with 12 bases left in between. Germline V lookup: CDR1 SGHRS, CDR2 YFSETQ. The CDR3 spells CASSLEGQTKETQYF. CDR3 bases: TGCGCCAGCAGCTTGGAGGGGCAGACCAAAGAGACCCAGTACTTC.

The chain combines TRBV9 with TRBJ2-2, with a tentative D call TRBD2 (5 bases). This CDR3 is 13 amino acids long. In germline, CDR1 is SGDLS, CDR2 YYNGEE. V was trimmed by 5 bases and J by 7 bases, leaving 12 bases between them. CDR3 loop: CASRAAAGGELFF. The CDR3 nucleotides read TGTGCCAGCAGGGCCGCGGCGGGCGGGGAGCTGTTTTTT.

The V gene is TRBV18, the J gene TRBJ1-1; D call uncertain. V shed 4 bases and J shed 5 bases, with 8 bases lying between them. The CDR3 is 12 residues long. Germline CDR1 KGHSH, CDR2 LQKENI. The CDR3 sequence is CASSLSTTEAFF. The CDR3 bases are TGTGCCAGCTCACTCTCAACGACTGAAGCTTTCTTT.

On this clone: Within the sample, other DNA sequences also encode this same CDR3. CDR3 protein: CASSFQTSGGSDTQYF. The CDR3 DNA sequence: TGTGCCAGCAGCTTCCAGACTAGCGGGGGATCGGATACGCAGTATTTT. V is TRBV7-8 and J is TRBJ2-3, with TRBD2 matching 12 bases. With 3 bases clipped from V and 6 bases from J, the junction kept 7 bases outside the gene matches. Germline V gene lookup returns CDR1 SGHVS and CDR2 FQNEAQ. The CDR3 is made up of 16 amino acids.

V usage is TRBV5-6 and J usage is TRBJ1-5, with 7 bases fitting TRBD1. This CDR3 region has 14 residues. Trimming removed 4 bases from V and 4 bases from J; junction bases left unmatched: 5. Germline CDR1 SGHDT, CDR2 YYEEEE. The CDR3 is CASSLTTGNQPQHF. The CDR3 nucleotides read TGTGCCAGCAGCCTCACGACAGGGAATCAGCCCCAGCATTTT. The full variable domain, rest sourced from reference TRBV5-6 and TRBJ1-5, is DAGVTQSPTHLIKTRGQQVTLRCSPKSGHDTVSWYQQALGQGPQFIFQYYEEEERQRGNFPDRFSGHQFPNYSSELNVNALLLGDSALYLCASSLTTGNQPQHFGDGTRLSIL.

By frequency in the sample, this clone is medium-sized. CDR3 in amino acids: CASSQESRTGNTEAFF. The CDR3 DNA reads TGCGCCAGCAGCCAAGAAAGTCGGACGGGGAACACTGAAGCTTTCTTT. The V call is TRBV4-1, the J call TRBJ1-1; D uncertain. The CDR3 consists of 16 residues. Germline V gene data show CDR1 as MGHRA and CDR2 as YSYEKL. Trimming took off 0 bases at V and 1 base at J, with 12 bases between the two ends.

The gene calls are TRBV5-1 and TRBJ2-1; D is possibly TRBD2 (5 bases). V was trimmed by 2 bases and J by 0 bases, leaving 9 bases between them. From germline, CDR1 is SGHRS and CDR2 YFSETQ. This CDR3 spans 15 amino acids. CDR3 sequence reads: CASSLGGSSYNEQFF. CDR3 nucleotide sequence: TGCGCCAGCAGCTTAGGAGGAAGCTCCTACAATGAGCAGTTCTTC.

The chain employs TRBV4-2 and TRBJ2-3, with 11 bases aligning to TRBD2. Losses at the gene ends were 3 bases for V and 0 bases for J; bases not matched to a gene: 8. This CDR3 region has 18 residues. The germline V gene has CDR1 LGHNA and CDR2 YNFKEQ. The CDR3 spells CASSHSPTSGASTDTQYF. CDR3 nucleotides: TGTGCCAGCAGCCACTCCCCGACTAGCGGGGCTAGCACAGATACGCAGTATTTT.